These T cell receptor beta chains were read from a single sample in a study of cytomegalovirus exposure and HLA in healthy donors. Sequencing was performed with immunoSEQ multiplex PCR; in TCRdb, only in-frame clones are kept and a portion is missing. There are about 150,000 clones in the sample; over 75% occur only once, and more than 1.1% lies in the top ten. Specimen: PBMCs. These receptors were obtained from a woman aged 25-40 years in good health and CMV-seronegative. CDR3s include the opening cysteine and the closing phenylalanine or tryptophan. Each record gives: V gene, clone size, D gene, J gene, CDR3 DNA, CDR3 protein. D genes are given only for firm matches. Expanded clones are given a class, and other clones once, few, many or no size at all.

v_gene: TRBV27; abundance: -; d_gene: -; j_gene: TRBJ1-6; CDR3nt: TGTGCCAGCAGTCTCCCCAATTCACCCCTCCACTTT; CDR3aa: CASSLPNSPLHF
v_gene: TRBV5-6; abundance: -; d_gene: TRBD1; j_gene: TRBJ1-2; CDR3nt: TGTGCCAGCAGCTTTTCCAGGGGGAATTTAGCCTTC; CDR3aa: CASSFSRGNLAF
v_gene: TRBV27; abundance: -; d_gene: TRBD1; j_gene: TRBJ2-7; CDR3nt: TGTGCCAGCGCTAAACAGGGGGTGGCCTACGAGCAGTACTTC; CDR3aa: CASAKQGVAYEQYF
v_gene: TRBV15; abundance: -; d_gene: TRBD2; j_gene: TRBJ2-4; CDR3nt: TGTGCCACCAGCACCCTCACTAGCGGGGGGGCCAACATTCAGTACTTC; CDR3aa: CATSTLTSGGANIQYF
v_gene: TRBV27; abundance: -; d_gene: TRBD1; j_gene: TRBJ2-3; CDR3nt: TGTGCCAGCACCGTAGGGGGCCCCACAGATACGCAGTATTTT; CDR3aa: CASTVGGPTDTQYF
v_gene: TRBV19; abundance: -; d_gene: TRBD1; j_gene: TRBJ2-7; CDR3nt: TGTGCCAGTAGTGTGGAACAGGGGGCTTACGAGCAGTACTTC; CDR3aa: CASSVEQGAYEQYF
v_gene: TRBV10-3; abundance: -; d_gene: TRBD1; j_gene: TRBJ1-6; CDR3nt: TGTGCCATCAGTGAGTCTCGGACAGGGGAGTCACCCCTCCACTTT; CDR3aa: CAISESRTGESPLHF
v_gene: TRBV10-3; abundance: -; d_gene: -; j_gene: TRBJ1-4; CDR3nt: TGTGCCATCAGCGGGTCGGCTAATGAAAAACTGTTTTTT; CDR3aa: CAISGSANEKLFF
v_gene: TRBV11-2; abundance: -; d_gene: TRBD2; j_gene: TRBJ2-5; CDR3nt: TGTGCCAGCAGCTTAGGAGCGGGGGGGGGAGAGACCCAGTACTTC; CDR3aa: CASSLGAGGGETQYF
v_gene: TRBV29-1; abundance: -; d_gene: -; j_gene: TRBJ2-1; CDR3nt: TGCAGCGTTGTCCTAACGGTGGAGCAGTTCTTC; CDR3aa: CSVVLTVEQFF
v_gene: TRBV27; abundance: -; d_gene: -; j_gene: TRBJ1-1; CDR3nt: TGTGCCAGCAGTCCCCTAGGGGGTTGGGGCGGAAGCACTGAAGCTTTCTTT; CDR3aa: CASSPLGGWGGSTEAFF
v_gene: TRBV5-1; abundance: -; d_gene: -; j_gene: TRBJ2-7; CDR3nt: TGCGCCAGCAGCTTGGACAGGGACGAGCAGTACTTC; CDR3aa: CASSLDRDEQYF
v_gene: TRBV30; abundance: -; d_gene: -; j_gene: TRBJ2-2; CDR3nt: TGTGCCTGGACCTCACAGGGACCCGGGGAGCTGTTTTTT; CDR3aa: CAWTSQGPGELFF
v_gene: TRBV7-9; abundance: -; d_gene: TRBD2; j_gene: TRBJ2-7; CDR3nt: TGTGCCAGCAGCCTAGCGGGGCCTTACGAGCAGTACTTC; CDR3aa: CASSLAGPYEQYF
v_gene: TRBV30; abundance: -; d_gene: -; j_gene: TRBJ1-2; CDR3nt: TGTGCCTGGAGTTATACAAAGGGGGACGGCTACACCTTC; CDR3aa: CAWSYTKGDGYTF
v_gene: TRBV5-4; abundance: -; d_gene: TRBD2; j_gene: TRBJ2-5; CDR3nt: TGTGCCAGCAGCGGTGGGACTAGCGGGGGACCCCGGCAAGAGACCCAGTACTTC; CDR3aa: CASSGGTSGGPRQETQYF
v_gene: TRBV19; abundance: -; d_gene: -; j_gene: TRBJ2-3; CDR3nt: TGTGCCAGTAGTGTCAACACCGTACCTAGCACAGATACGCAGTATTTT; CDR3aa: CASSVNTVPSTDTQYF
v_gene: TRBV6-5; abundance: -; d_gene: TRBD1; j_gene: TRBJ2-1; CDR3nt: TGTGCCAGCAGTTACTCCACAGGGGGCAGTGAGCAGTTCTTC; CDR3aa: CASSYSTGGSEQFF
v_gene: TRBV19; abundance: -; d_gene: -; j_gene: TRBJ1-2; CDR3nt: TGTGCCAGTCAACCGCGGGAATCCGCTAAGGGGAGAAAAGGCTACACCTTC; CDR3aa: CASQPRESAKGRKGYTF
v_gene: TRBV13; abundance: once; d_gene: -; j_gene: TRBJ2-7; CDR3nt: TGTGCCAGCAGCTTATTCAGGGGAAACTACGAGCAGTACTTC; CDR3aa: CASSLFRGNYEQYF
v_gene: TRBV6-1; abundance: -; d_gene: TRBD1; j_gene: TRBJ1-1; CDR3nt: TGTGCCAGCAGTGGACAGGGAAGAACTGAAGCTTTCTTT; CDR3aa: CASSGQGRTEAFF
v_gene: TRBV10-3; abundance: -; d_gene: -; j_gene: TRBJ1-1; CDR3nt: TGTGCCATCAGTGGAGGGAAGGTCATGAACACTGAAGCTTTCTTT; CDR3aa: CAISGGKVMNTEAFF
v_gene: TRBV6-5; abundance: -; d_gene: TRBD1; j_gene: TRBJ1-5; CDR3nt: TGTGCCAGCAGCTCTGACAGGGGGCGCGGGCAGCCCCAGCATTTT; CDR3aa: CASSSDRGRGQPQHF
v_gene: TRBV15; abundance: -; d_gene: TRBD1; j_gene: TRBJ1-5; CDR3nt: TGTGCCACCAGTCACCGGCAGGGGGCGGTTCAGCCCCAGCATTTT; CDR3aa: CATSHRQGAVQPQHF
v_gene: TRBV5-1; abundance: few; d_gene: -; j_gene: TRBJ2-1; CDR3nt: TGCGCCAGCAGCTTGAACAGGTTTAACAATGAGCAGTTCTTC; CDR3aa: CASSLNRFNNEQFF
v_gene: TRBV6-5; abundance: -; d_gene: -; j_gene: TRBJ2-1; CDR3nt: TGTGCCAGCACGGGGGGCAGCTTTCTCAATGAGCAGTTCTTC; CDR3aa: CASTGGSFLNEQFF
v_gene: TRBV6-5; abundance: -; d_gene: -; j_gene: TRBJ2-1; CDR3nt: TGTGCCAGCAGTTACTCCCCGGGGTACAATGAGCAGTTCTTC; CDR3aa: CASSYSPGYNEQFF
v_gene: TRBV30; abundance: -; d_gene: TRBD1; j_gene: TRBJ1-6; CDR3nt: TGTGCCTGGTCCCGGGACAGGGCCTATAATTCACCCCTCCACTTT; CDR3aa: CAWSRDRAYNSPLHF
v_gene: TRBV2; abundance: few; d_gene: TRBD1; j_gene: TRBJ1-5; CDR3nt: TGTGCCAGCAGGGAGGGGGCTGAGTACAATCAGCCCCAGCATTTT; CDR3aa: CASREGAEYNQPQHF
v_gene: TRBV4-1; abundance: -; d_gene: TRBD1; j_gene: TRBJ1-5; CDR3nt: TGCGCCAGCAGCCGAACAGGGGCAGAGATTCAGCCCCAGCATTTT; CDR3aa: CASSRTGAEIQPQHF
v_gene: TRBV5-1; abundance: -; d_gene: TRBD1; j_gene: TRBJ2-1; CDR3nt: TGCGCCAGCAGCCCCTGGGGACAGGGGAGCAATGAGCAGTTCTTC; CDR3aa: CASSPWGQGSNEQFF
v_gene: TRBV9; abundance: -; d_gene: -; j_gene: TRBJ1-2; CDR3nt: TGTGCCAGCAGCGTAGGACCAGCCGCACTAGGCTATGGCTACACCTTC; CDR3aa: CASSVGPAALGYGYTF
v_gene: TRBV19; abundance: -; d_gene: TRBD1; j_gene: TRBJ2-1; CDR3nt: TGTGCCAGTAGTGTGGTGGACAGGGCGTACAATGAGCAGTTCTTC; CDR3aa: CASSVVDRAYNEQFF
v_gene: TRBV7-9; abundance: -; d_gene: TRBD1; j_gene: TRBJ1-1; CDR3nt: TGTGCCAGCAGCCGTGGACAGGGGACCACTGAAGCTTTCTTT; CDR3aa: CASSRGQGTTEAFF
v_gene: TRBV18; abundance: few; d_gene: -; j_gene: TRBJ2-7; CDR3nt: TGTGCCAGCTCACGCGCGGGACAGAACTACGAGCAGTACTTC; CDR3aa: CASSRAGQNYEQYF
v_gene: TRBV19; abundance: -; d_gene: -; j_gene: TRBJ1-2; CDR3nt: TGTGCCAGTAGTTTCCTCGGGTCAGCTTCTAAGGGCTACACCTTC; CDR3aa: CASSFLGSASKGYTF
v_gene: TRBV28; abundance: few; d_gene: TRBD1; j_gene: TRBJ1-5; CDR3nt: TGTGCCAGCAGTTTATTTGGGGGACAGCAACTAAATCAGCCCCAGCATTTT; CDR3aa: CASSLFGGQQLNQPQHF
v_gene: TRBV5-4; abundance: -; d_gene: -; j_gene: TRBJ2-7; CDR3nt: TGTGCCAGCAGCTCACGGTCTGGAGTTTCTCTCTACGAGCAGTACTTC; CDR3aa: CASSSRSGVSLYEQYF
v_gene: TRBV5-6; abundance: few; d_gene: -; j_gene: TRBJ2-5; CDR3nt: TGTGCCAGCAGAGGGAGGAACATCCAAGAGACCCAGTACTTC; CDR3aa: CASRGRNIQETQYF
v_gene: TRBV7-7; abundance: once; d_gene: -; j_gene: TRBJ2-5; CDR3nt: TGTGCCAGCAGCTTAGGTACAGGGATTCGAGGAGAGACCCAGTACTTC; CDR3aa: CASSLGTGIRGETQYF
v_gene: TRBV2; abundance: few; d_gene: TRBD2; j_gene: TRBJ2-1; CDR3nt: TGTGCCAGCAACACGTTCGGCGGGGGGGGCAATGAGCAGTTCTTC; CDR3aa: CASNTFGGGGNEQFF
v_gene: TRBV7-8; abundance: -; d_gene: -; j_gene: TRBJ2-7; CDR3nt: TGTGCCAGCAGCATCCGACAGGTTACGGGCGAGCAGTACTTC; CDR3aa: CASSIRQVTGEQYF
v_gene: TRBV7-6; abundance: -; d_gene: TRBD1; j_gene: TRBJ1-2; CDR3nt: TGTGCCAGCAGTTCTAAGACAGGGAGAGTGGGAAGGTATGGCTACACCTTC; CDR3aa: CASSSKTGRVGRYGYTF
v_gene: TRBV6-1; abundance: -; d_gene: TRBD2; j_gene: TRBJ2-3; CDR3nt: TGTGCCAGCAGTGATCTGCGGGGGGTTATAGATACGCAGTATTTT; CDR3aa: CASSDLRGVIDTQYF
v_gene: TRBV18; abundance: -; d_gene: TRBD1; j_gene: TRBJ2-2; CDR3nt: TGTGCCAGCTCACTCCGGGACAGGGACACCGGGGAGCTGTTTTTT; CDR3aa: CASSLRDRDTGELFF
v_gene: TRBV7-9; abundance: -; d_gene: -; j_gene: TRBJ2-1; CDR3nt: TGTTCCAGCAGACCGGGGAACCACAATGAGCAGTTCTTC; CDR3aa: CSSRPGNHNEQFF
v_gene: TRBV19; abundance: -; d_gene: -; j_gene: TRBJ1-2; CDR3nt: TGTGCCAGTAGTAGAGAGAGCAGGATGAAATATGGCTACACCTTC; CDR3aa: CASSRESRMKYGYTF
v_gene: TRBV5-1; abundance: once; d_gene: TRBD2; j_gene: TRBJ2-5; CDR3nt: TGCGCCAGCAGCCCGATGACTAGCGACCAAGAGACCCAGTACTTC; CDR3aa: CASSPMTSDQETQYF
v_gene: TRBV5-1; abundance: few; d_gene: TRBD2; j_gene: TRBJ2-6; CDR3nt: TGCGCCAGCAGCCCGGATGCGGGGGCTGGGGCCAACGTCCTGACTTTC; CDR3aa: CASSPDAGAGANVLTF
v_gene: TRBV30; abundance: -; d_gene: TRBD1; j_gene: TRBJ2-1; CDR3nt: TGTGCCTGGAGTATGACAGGGGCGCATGAGCAGTTCTTC; CDR3aa: CAWSMTGAHEQFF
v_gene: TRBV30; abundance: -; d_gene: -; j_gene: TRBJ2-7; CDR3nt: TGTGCCTGGAGTGACCGCTACGAGCAGTACTTC; CDR3aa: CAWSDRYEQYF
v_gene: TRBV7-9; abundance: -; d_gene: -; j_gene: TRBJ2-7; CDR3nt: TGTGCCAGCAGCTTAGATGGCTCAGTCGAGCAGTACTTC; CDR3aa: CASSLDGSVEQYF
v_gene: TRBV30; abundance: -; d_gene: -; j_gene: TRBJ2-2; CDR3nt: TGTGCCTGGAGTGTACGTCGAGGTGTCAGTTCCTTGAACACCGGGGAGCTGTTTTTT; CDR3aa: CAWSVRRGVSSLNTGELFF